In its sample, the clone carrying this TCR beta chain was seen a few times. Its specificity is unknown. The study made its TCR cDNA through 5'RACE template switching. That step introduced a universal primer site along with UMIs. Via MiXCR, TCRdb re-called the 5' RACE reads, giving one row per CDR3 protein. The sample yields some 160,000 distinct CDR3 sequences, 9.3% seen once. The source of the sample is a study of T cells after yellow fever vaccination. Study results and caveats: From the bulk population, abundant clonotypes could contaminate and appear within FACS-sorted repertoires. Just a small share of clonotypes turned up in the CD4 compartment as well as the CD8 compartment.

Sequencing was performed on CD8+ T cells sorted from PBMCs, taken 45 days after the yellow fever booster vaccination. This clonotype was obtained from a man aged 18 to 29 who received the YFV17D yellow fever vaccine.

CDR3 nucleotide sequence: TGTGCCACCAGTGACTTGGCCCGGGACCGAATTTTCTACGAGCAGTACGTC. Translated, it gives CATSDLARDRIFYEQYV. The genes are TRBV24-1 and TRBJ2-7; D tentatively reads TRBD1 or TRBD2 (5 bases each). Trimming took off 4 bases at V and 3 bases at J, with 21 bases between the two ends. Looked up from germline, CDR1 is KGHDR and CDR2 is SFDVKD. The CDR3 length is 17 residues.